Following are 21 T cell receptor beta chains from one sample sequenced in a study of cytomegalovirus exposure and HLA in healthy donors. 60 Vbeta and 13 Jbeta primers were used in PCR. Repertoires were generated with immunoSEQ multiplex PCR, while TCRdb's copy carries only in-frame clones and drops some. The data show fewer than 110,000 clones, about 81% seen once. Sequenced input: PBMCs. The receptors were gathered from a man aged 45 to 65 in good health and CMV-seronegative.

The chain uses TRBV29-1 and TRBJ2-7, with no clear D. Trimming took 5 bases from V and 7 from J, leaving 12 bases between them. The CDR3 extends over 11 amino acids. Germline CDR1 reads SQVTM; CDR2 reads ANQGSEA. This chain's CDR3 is CSVLILGEQYF. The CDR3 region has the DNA TGCAGCGTTCTCATTCTCGGTGAGCAGTACTTC.

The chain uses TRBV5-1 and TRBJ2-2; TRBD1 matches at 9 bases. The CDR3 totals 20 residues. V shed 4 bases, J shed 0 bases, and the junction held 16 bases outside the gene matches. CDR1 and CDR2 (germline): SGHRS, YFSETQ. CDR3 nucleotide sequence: TGCGCCAGCAGCCCCCCCCCGGGACAGGGATTACTCGCGAACACCGGGGAGCTGTTTTTT. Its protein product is CASSPPPGQGLLANTGELFF.

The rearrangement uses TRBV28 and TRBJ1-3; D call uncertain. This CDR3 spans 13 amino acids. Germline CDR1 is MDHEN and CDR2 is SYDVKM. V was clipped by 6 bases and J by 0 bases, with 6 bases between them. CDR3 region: CASRRSSGNTIYF. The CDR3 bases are TGTGCCAGCAGGAGAAGCTCTGGAAACACCATATATTTT. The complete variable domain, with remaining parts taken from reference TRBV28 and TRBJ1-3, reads DVKVTQSSRYLVKRTGEKVFLECVQDMDHENMFWYRQDPGLGLRLIYFSYDVKMKEKGDIPEGYSVSREKKERFSLILESASTNQTSMYLCASRRSSGNTIYFGEGSWLTVV.

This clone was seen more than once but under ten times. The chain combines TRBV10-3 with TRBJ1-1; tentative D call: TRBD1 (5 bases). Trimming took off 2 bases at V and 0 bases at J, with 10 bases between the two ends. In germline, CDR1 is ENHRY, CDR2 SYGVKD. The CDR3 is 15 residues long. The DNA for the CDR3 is TGTGCCATCAGTGAGGCAGGGTCGGTGAACACTGAAGCTTTCTTT. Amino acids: CAISEAGSVNTEAFF.

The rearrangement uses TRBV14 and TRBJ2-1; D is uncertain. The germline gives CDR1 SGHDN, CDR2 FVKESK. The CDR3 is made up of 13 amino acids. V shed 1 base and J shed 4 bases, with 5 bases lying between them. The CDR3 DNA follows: TGTGCCAGCAGCCAAGGACTTTACAATGAGCAGTTCTTC. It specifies CASSQGLYNEQFF.

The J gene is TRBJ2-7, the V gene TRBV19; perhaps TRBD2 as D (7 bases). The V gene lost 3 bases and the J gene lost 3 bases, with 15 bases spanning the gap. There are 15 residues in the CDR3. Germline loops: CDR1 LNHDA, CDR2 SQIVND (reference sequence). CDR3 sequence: CASSMGGGNHYEQYF. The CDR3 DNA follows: TGTGCCAGTAGTATGGGCGGGGGCAACCACTACGAGCAGTACTTC.

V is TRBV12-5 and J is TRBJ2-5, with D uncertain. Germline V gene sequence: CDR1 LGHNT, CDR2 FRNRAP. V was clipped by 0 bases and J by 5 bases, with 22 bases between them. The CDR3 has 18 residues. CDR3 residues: CASGLVLTVVRTSETQYF. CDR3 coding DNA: TGTGCTAGTGGTTTGGTACTCACAGTGGTCCGCACCTCCGAGACCCAGTACTTC.

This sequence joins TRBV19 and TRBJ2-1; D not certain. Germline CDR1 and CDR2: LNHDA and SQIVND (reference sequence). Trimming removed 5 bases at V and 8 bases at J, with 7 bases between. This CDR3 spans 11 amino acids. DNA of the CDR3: TGTGCCAGTAGTTTCCGCGATGAGCAGTTCTTC. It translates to CASSFRDEQFF. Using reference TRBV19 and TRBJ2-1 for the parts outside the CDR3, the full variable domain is DGGITQSPKYLFRKEGQNVTLSCEQNLNHDAMYWYRQDPGQGLRLIYYSQIVNDFQKGDIAEGYSVSREKKESFPLTVTSAQKNPTAFYLCASSFRDEQFFGPGTRLTVL.

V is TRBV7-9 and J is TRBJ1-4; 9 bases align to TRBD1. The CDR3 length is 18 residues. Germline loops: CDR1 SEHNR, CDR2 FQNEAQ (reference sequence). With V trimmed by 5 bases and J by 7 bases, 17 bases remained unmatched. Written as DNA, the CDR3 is TGTGCCAGCAGCCCTGCGGGACAGGGATCAATCCGGGGTGAAAAACTGTTTTTT. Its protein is CASSPAGQGSIRGEKLFF.

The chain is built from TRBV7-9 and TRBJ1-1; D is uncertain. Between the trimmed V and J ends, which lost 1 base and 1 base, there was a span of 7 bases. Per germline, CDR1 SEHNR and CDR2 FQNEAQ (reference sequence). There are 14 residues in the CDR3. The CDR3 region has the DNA TGTGCCAGCAGCTTAGAACAGTCGAACACTGAAGCTTTCTTT. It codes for CASSLEQSNTEAFF. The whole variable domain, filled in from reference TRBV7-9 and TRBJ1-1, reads DTGVSQNPRHKITKRGQNVTFRCDPISEHNRLYWYRQTLGQGPEFLTYFQNEAQLEKSRLLSDRFSAERPKGSFSTLEIQRTEQGDSAMYLCASSLEQSNTEAFFGQGTRLTVV.

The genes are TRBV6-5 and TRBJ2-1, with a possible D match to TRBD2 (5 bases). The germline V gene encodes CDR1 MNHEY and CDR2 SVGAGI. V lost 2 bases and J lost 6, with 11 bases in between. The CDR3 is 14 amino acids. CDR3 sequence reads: CASSYESGFNEQFF. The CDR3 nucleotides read TGTGCCAGCAGTTACGAATCGGGGTTCAATGAGCAGTTCTTC.

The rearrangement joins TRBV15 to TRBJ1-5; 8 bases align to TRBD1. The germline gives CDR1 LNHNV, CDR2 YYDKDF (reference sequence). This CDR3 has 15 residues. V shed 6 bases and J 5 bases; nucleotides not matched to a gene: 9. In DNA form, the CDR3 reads TGTGCCACCAGGGGAGGACAGGGAGTCTATCAGCCCCAGCATTTT. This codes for CATRGGQGVYQPQHF. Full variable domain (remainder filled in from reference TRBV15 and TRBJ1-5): DAMVIQNPRYQVTQFGKPVTLSCSQTLNHNVMYWYQQKSSQAPKLLFHYYDKDFNNEADTPDNFQSRRPNTSFCFLDIRSPGLGDTAMYLCATRGGQGVYQPQHFGDGTRLSIL.

CDR3 sequence: CASSQEQTVYNEQFF. The CDR3 DNA sequence: TGCGCCAGCAGCCAAGAACAGACAGTTTACAATGAGCAGTTCTTC. The V gene is TRBV4-1, the J gene TRBJ2-1; D possibly corresponds to TRBD1 (5 bases). CDR1 MGHRA and CDR2 YSYEKL come from the germline V gene. Trimming took 0 bases from V and 4 from J, leaving 10 bases between them. CDR3 length: 15 residues.

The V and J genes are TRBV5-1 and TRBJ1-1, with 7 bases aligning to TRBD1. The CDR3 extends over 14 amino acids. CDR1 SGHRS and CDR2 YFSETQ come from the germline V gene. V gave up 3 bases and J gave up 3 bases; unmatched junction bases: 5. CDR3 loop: CASSSGQVHTEAFF. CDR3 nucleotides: TGCGCCAGCAGCTCCGGACAGGTCCACACTGAAGCTTTCTTT.

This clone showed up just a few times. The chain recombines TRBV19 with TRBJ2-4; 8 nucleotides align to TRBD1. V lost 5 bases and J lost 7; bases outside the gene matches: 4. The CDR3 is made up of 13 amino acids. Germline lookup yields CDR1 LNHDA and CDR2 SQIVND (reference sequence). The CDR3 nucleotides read TGTGCCAGTAGTTATCAGGGGGCGAACATTCAGTACTTC. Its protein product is CASSYQGANIQYF. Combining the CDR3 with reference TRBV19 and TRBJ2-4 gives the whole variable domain DGGITQSPKYLFRKEGQNVTLSCEQNLNHDAMYWYRQDPGQGLRLIYYSQIVNDFQKGDIAEGYSVSREKKESFPLTVTSAQKNPTAFYLCASSYQGANIQYFGAGTRLSVL.

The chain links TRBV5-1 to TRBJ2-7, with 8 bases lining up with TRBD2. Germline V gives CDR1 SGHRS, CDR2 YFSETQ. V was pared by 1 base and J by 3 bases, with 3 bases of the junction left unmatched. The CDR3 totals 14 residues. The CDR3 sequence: CASSLKRELYEQYF. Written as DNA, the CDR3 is TGCGCCAGCAGCTTGAAGCGGGAGCTCTACGAGCAGTACTTC.

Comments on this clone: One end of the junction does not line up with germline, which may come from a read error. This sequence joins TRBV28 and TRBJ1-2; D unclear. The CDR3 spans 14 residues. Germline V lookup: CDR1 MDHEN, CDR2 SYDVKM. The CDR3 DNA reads TGTGCCAGCAGTTTATATAGGAGCGGGGATGGCTACCCCTTC. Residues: CASSLYRSGDGYPF.

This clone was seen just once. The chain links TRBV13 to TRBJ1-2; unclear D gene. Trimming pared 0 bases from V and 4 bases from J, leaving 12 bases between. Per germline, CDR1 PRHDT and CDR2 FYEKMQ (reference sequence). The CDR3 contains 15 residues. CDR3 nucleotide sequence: TGTGCCAGCAGCTTAGGGGCGGGGAGACCCTATGGCTACACCTTC. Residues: CASSLGAGRPYGYTF.

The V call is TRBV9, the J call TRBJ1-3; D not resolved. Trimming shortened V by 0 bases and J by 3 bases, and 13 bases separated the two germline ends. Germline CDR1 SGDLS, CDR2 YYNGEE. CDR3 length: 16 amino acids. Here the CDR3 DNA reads TGTGCCAGCAGCGTAGCGGCGGAACTGCTTGGAAACACCATATATTTT. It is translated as CASSVAAELLGNTIYF.

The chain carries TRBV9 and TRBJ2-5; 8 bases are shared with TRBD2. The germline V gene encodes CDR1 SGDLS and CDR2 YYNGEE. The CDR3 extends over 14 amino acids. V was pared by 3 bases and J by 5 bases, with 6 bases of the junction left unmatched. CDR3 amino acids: CASSAPREGETQYF. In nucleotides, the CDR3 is TGTGCCAGCAGCGCTCCCCGGGAGGGGGAGACCCAGTACTTC.

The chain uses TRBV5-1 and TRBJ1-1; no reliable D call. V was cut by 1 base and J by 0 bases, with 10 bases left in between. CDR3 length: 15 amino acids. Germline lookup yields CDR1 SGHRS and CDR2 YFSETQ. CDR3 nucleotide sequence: TGCGCCAGCAGCTTGTCGGGAAACATGAACACTGAAGCTTTCTTT. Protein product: CASSLSGNMNTEAFF.